The entry below describes one TCR beta chain. Its specificity is not known. This specimen belongs to a study of CD8+ T cells in alopecia areata. Background on the study: Treated patients swallowed 5 to 10 mg of oral tofacitinib twice daily.

RNA extraction was followed by reverse transcription into cDNA, which acted as the sequencing template. Clones were read by immunoSEQ multiplex PCR, and TCRdb kept only the in-frame ones, dropping some. The sample has about 300,000 clones, 55% to 75% seen once; the top ten hold under 2%. Per the germline V gene, CDR1 is SGHTA and CDR2 is FQGNSA. Trimming removed 2 bases at V and 3 bases at J, with 11 bases between. The CDR3 totals 14 residues. Study results and caveats: Scalp clonality decreased significantly with tofacitinib, and so did expanded CD8+ clones among the top 100.

Treatment defined: oral pan-JAK inhibitor, 5-10 mg twice daily. Those with alopecia areata gave lesional scalp punch biopsies and peripheral blood. The sample was CD4+ T cells sorted from blood, taken at week 24, from a patient treated with tofacitinib. The chain links TRBV7-2 to TRBJ2-7; D might be TRBD1 (6 bases). The origin of this receptor is a human donor with alopecia areata. The CDR3 spells CASSLTGQFYEQYF. The CDR3 bases are TGTGCCAGCAGCTTAACCGGACAGTTCTACGAGCAGTACTTC.